This T cell receptor (beta chain) was observed in a study of blood T cells in healthy people across ages. Through a sample-barcoded 5' primer and a J-beta primer mix, a second PCR was run for 7 to 11 cycles. Via MiXCR, TCRdb re-called the 5' RACE reads, giving one row per CDR3 protein. The sample has approximately 850,000 distinct CDR3 sequences, about three fifths seen once; the top ten hold approximately 20%. The table lists this clonotype with a few counts. The CDR3 is 14 amino acids. Trimming stripped 5 bases from V and 1 base from J, with 11 bases between. Germline loops: CDR1 MNHEY, CDR2 SMNVEV (reference sequence).

The chain has TRBV27 and TRBJ1-1; D is ambiguous. The source of this sequence is a man aged 25-40 years in good health. The sample taken for sequencing was blood. CDR3 region: CASSPQTSNTEAFF. CDR3 nucleotides: TGTGCCAGCAGTCCCCAAACCTCGAACACTGAAGCTTTCTTT.